One and the same sample provided the 12 T cell receptor beta chains below, sequenced in a study of blood T cells in healthy people across ages. Through a sample-barcoded 5' primer and a J-beta primer mix, a second PCR was run for roughly 7 to 11 cycles. TCRdb re-derived calls from the 5' RACE reads in MiXCR, one entry per CDR3 protein. Seen here are some 1,500,000 distinct CDR3 sequences, roughly two fifths observed once, and the top ten hold 4%. The specimen sequenced was blood. The receptors come from a woman under 30 in good health.

This clonotype came up a few times. The chain links TRBV5-1 to TRBJ2-2; D is uncertain. The CDR3 is 13 residues long. Trimming cost V 0 bases and J 6 bases, with 6 bases left between them. Germline CDR1 and CDR2: SGHRS and YFSETQ. CDR3 region: CASSLATPGELFF. The CDR3 region has the DNA TGCGCCAGCAGCTTGGCCACCCCCGGGGAGCTGTTTTTT.

This clonotype occurred a few times. The chain carries TRBV20-1 and TRBJ2-5, with 8 positions matching TRBD2. The CDR3 totals 14 residues. After removal of 6 bases from V and 2 bases from J, the junction contained 8 bases not matched to a gene. Germline CDR1 and CDR2: DFQATT and SNEGSKA (reference sequence). In nucleotides, the CDR3 is TGCAGTGCGGCGGTTGTAGCGGGACAAGAGACCCAGTACTTC. It codes for CSAAVVAGQETQYF.

V usage is TRBV7-9 and J usage is TRBJ1-3; no reliable D call. CDR3 length: 15 residues. Trimming cost V 5 bases and J 4 bases, with 15 bases left between them. Germline values: CDR1 SEHNR, CDR2 FQNEAQ (reference sequence). In DNA, the CDR3 is TGTGCCAGCAGCCAACCGACGGTCGTCGGAAACACCATATATTTT. Its translation is CASSQPTVVGNTIYF.

The rearrangement uses TRBV29-1 and TRBJ1-1; TRBD1 agrees at 7 bases. V was pared by 7 bases and J by 2 bases, with 7 bases of the junction left unmatched. CDR3 size: 13 residues. Germline assignment: CDR1 SQVTM and CDR2 ANQGSEA. The CDR3 DNA follows: TGCAGCGCAGGGGGACGTTTTAACACTGAAGCTTTCTTT. Encoded protein: CSAGGRFNTEAFF.

V gene TRBV12-3 or TRBV12-4 combines with J gene TRBJ2-7; D is ambiguous. CDR3 length: 15 residues. Trimming pared 3 bases from V and 0 bases from J, leaving 12 bases between. The CDR3 sequence: CASSFLGLSSYEQYF. The CDR3 DNA sequence: TGTGCCAGCAGTTTTCTGGGATTAAGCTCCTACGAGCAGTACTTC.

A few counts support this clonotype. This sequence joins TRBV20-1 and TRBJ2-7; D is unclear. Per germline, CDR1 DFQATT and CDR2 SNEGSKA (reference sequence). The CDR3 runs 13 residues. The V end lost 3 bases, the J end lost 3 bases, and 12 bases lay between the germline ends. CDR3 DNA sequence: TGCAGTGCTAGCGTCGCAGTTGGCTACGAGCAGTACTTC. Its translation: CSASVAVGYEQYF.

The chain joins TRBV27 to TRBJ2-4; either TRBD1 or TRBD2 may supply D (5 bases each). The end of the DNA is better explained by TRBJ2-7, so the J call may be wrong. The germline V gene encodes CDR1 MNHEY and CDR2 SMNVEV (reference sequence). This CDR3 is built from 17 residues. The CDR3 loop is CASSLQSGRVTPYEQYF. The CDR3 DNA follows: TGTGCCAGCAGTTTACAAAGCGGCAGGGTAACCCCCTACGAGCAGTACTTC.

This clonotype was found a few times. V and J are TRBV27 and TRBJ2-7; TRBD2 might be the D (6 bases). V was cut by 6 bases and J by 1 base, with 16 bases left in between. The CDR3 covers 15 residues. CDR1 and CDR2 (germline): MNHEY, SMNVEV (reference sequence). CDR3: CASRLMTRSSYEQYF. The CDR3 DNA is TGTGCCAGCAGATTAATGACTAGGTCGTCCTACGAGCAGTACTTC.

The chain carries TRBV6-6 and TRBJ2-2; D might be TRBD2 (5 bases). The CDR3 has 16 residues. Germline CDR1 is MNHNY and CDR2 is SVGAGI (reference sequence). V lost 7 bases, J lost 0 bases, and 15 bases lay in between. CDR3 nucleotide sequence: TGTGCCAGCACCTACGGGGTAGTTACGAACACCGGGGAGCTGTTTTTT. Translating gives CASTYGVVTNTGELFF.

There are many counts of this clonotype. The junction departs from germline at one end; a sequencing error may be responsible. The chain is built from TRBV7-2 and TRBJ2-7; 10 bases agree with TRBD2. Per germline, CDR1 SGHTA and CDR2 FQGNSA. The CDR3 length is 14 residues. In nucleotides, the CDR3 is TGTGCCAGCAGTTTAGCTAGCGGGAGCTACGAGCAGTACTTC. The encoded protein is CASSLASGSYEQYF.

In this sample, this clonotype turned up once. The V call is TRBV29-1, the J call TRBJ1-3; D uncertain. Germline lookup yields CDR1 SQVTM and CDR2 ANQGSEA. The CDR3 covers 12 residues. V lost 4 bases to trimming and J lost 0 bases, with 4 bases between them. The CDR3 protein is CSVAYSGNTIYF. CDR3 DNA sequence: TGCAGCGTTGCCTACTCTGGAAACACCATATATTTT.

In its sample, this clonotype was seen a few times. The CDR3 here is CASSLEDGYQPQHF. CDR3 in DNA: TGTGCCAGCAGTTTAGAGGACGGCTATCAGCCCCAGCATTTT. The chain has TRBV12-3 or TRBV12-4 and TRBJ1-5; D is undetermined. V lost 1 base, J lost 5 bases, and 9 bases lay in between. CDR3 size: 14 residues.